Listed below are T cell receptor beta chains from one sample, sequenced in a study of blood T cells in healthy people across ages. TCRdb recomputed calls from the 5' RACE reads with MiXCR, one row per CDR3 protein. The sample consists of around 1.5 million distinct CDR3 sequences, about 40% of them appearing once. What was sequenced was blood. The receptors originated from a young woman in good health. Both conserved end residues are part of each CDR3. The order of the fields is V gene, J gene, D gene, CDR3 length, clone size, CDR3 protein, CDR3 DNA. A D gene is named only where the DNA matches it firmly. Expanded clones get a size class; other rows say once, few or many, or leave the size out.

>TRBV10-3|TRBJ2-2|TRBD2|14|NA
CAIPGDGEGGELFF
TGTGCCATCCCTGGCGACGGGGAGGGCGGGGAGCTGTTTTTT
>TRBV28|TRBJ2-7|TRBD1|14|few
CTSSFRDRVIEQYF
TGTACCAGCAGTTTCCGGGACAGGGTTATCGAGCAGTACTTC
>TRBV3-1|TRBJ1-5|NA|15|few
CASSQDVRSNQPQHF
TGTGCCAGCAGCCAAGATGTTCGATCCAATCAGCCCCAGCATTTT
>TRBV4-1|TRBJ2-3|TRBD2|16|few
CASCRSGGGAEDTQYF
TGCGCCAGCTGCCGCAGTGGCGGGGGGGCCGAAGATACGCAGTATTTT
>TRBV20-1|TRBJ2-3|NA|14|NA
CSARGVKGADTQYF
TGCAGTGCTAGGGGAGTGAAGGGGGCAGATACGCAGTATTTT
>TRBV6-5|TRBJ1-2|TRBD1|18|NA
CASSYSARSGGGNYGYTF
TGTGCCAGCAGTTACTCAGCCCGATCAGGGGGCGGTAACTATGGCTACACCTTC
>TRBV20-1|TRBJ1-2|TRBD1|14|NA
CSARDAGGGNGYTF
TGCAGTGCTAGAGACGCAGGGGGGGGGAATGGCTACACCTTC
>TRBV2|TRBJ2-7|NA|14|NA
CATRPGGRYNEQYF
TGTGCCACCAGACCGGGGGGCCGGTACAATGAGCAGTACTTC
>TRBV29-1|TRBJ2-7|NA|14|few
CSVGAPTGSYEQYF
TGCAGCGTTGGGGCCCCCACAGGCTCCTACGAGCAGTACTTC
>TRBV12-3/TRBV12-4|TRBJ2-7|TRBD1|14|NA
CASSRGQGLSEQYF
TGTGCCAGCAGTAGGGGACAGGGGCTAAGCGAGCAGTACTTC
>TRBV12-3/TRBV12-4|TRBJ2-7|TRBD1|14|NA
CASTKDRSLNEQYF
TGTGCCAGCACCAAGGACAGGTCTCTCAATGAGCAGTACTTC
>TRBV7-2|TRBJ1-1|NA|14|NA
CASSAARGWAEAFF
TGTGCCAGCAGCGCCGCCCGGGGATGGGCTGAAGCTTTCTTT
>TRBV30|TRBJ2-2|NA|14|NA
CAWGIRANTGELFF
TGTGCCTGGGGAATCCGGGCGAACACCGGGGAGCTGTTTTTT
>TRBV13|TRBJ2-4|NA|14|few
CASSSYSEPHFQYF
TGTGCCAGCAGCTCCTACTCAGAACCGCACTTTCAGTACTTC
>TRBV4-1|TRBJ2-1|TRBD1|15|NA
CASSQGRGGNNEQFF
TGCGCCAGCAGCCAAGGTAGAGGGGGCAACAATGAGCAGTTCTTC
>TRBV15|TRBJ2-5|TRBD2|16|NA
CTTSRDIRLADNEQYF
TGTACCACCAGCAGAGATATCCGTCTAGCGGACAATGAGCAGTACTTC
>TRBV15|TRBJ2-7|NA|14|NA
CATSSQGGSYEQYF
TGTGCCACCAGTTCTCAAGGCGGATCCTACGAGCAGTACTTC
>TRBV24-1|TRBJ2-3|NA|16|few
CATSDLKGLTSDTQYF
TGTGCCACCAGTGATCTGAAAGGACTCACTTCAGATACGCAGTATTTT
>TRBV7-3|TRBJ2-3|NA|15|NA
CASSSSQGSADTQYF
TGTGCCAGCAGCTCATCCCAGGGATCTGCCGATACGCAGTATTTT
>TRBV7-9|TRBJ2-3|NA|12|once
CASSFPPRWQYF
TGTGCCAGCAGCTTCCCTCCCAGGTGGCAGTATTTT
>TRBV6-2/TRBV6-3|TRBJ1-2|NA|14|NA
CASSYSGSNYGYTF
TGTGCCAGCAGTTACTCAGGCAGCAACTATGGCTACACCTTC
>TRBV6-1|TRBJ2-4|NA|14|NA
CASSAREPGNIQYF
TGTGCCAGCAGTGCCCGGGAGCCGGGAAACATTCAGTACTTC
>TRBV30|TRBJ1-2|NA|14|NA
CAWSSLLHSDGYTF
TGTGCCTGGAGTTCACTCCTACACAGCGATGGCTACACCTTC
>TRBV27|TRBJ1-5|NA|15|few
CASSLYGVTNQPQHF
TGTGCCAGCAGTTTATACGGGGTTACCAATCAGCCCCAGCATTTT
>TRBV7-8|TRBJ2-3|TRBD2|15|few
CASSWTSGSTDTKYF
TGTGCCAGCAGCTGGACTAGCGGGAGCACAGATACAAAGTATTTT
>TRBV3-1|TRBJ1-2|TRBD1|16|few
CASSQGGTALVSGYTF
TGTGCCAGCAGCCAAGGGGGGACAGCCCTAGTAAGTGGCTACACCTTC
>TRBV11-2|TRBJ2-7|NA|14|NA
CASSLGQSFYEQYF
TGTGCCAGCAGCTTAGGACAGAGCTTCTACGAGCAGTACTTC
>TRBV6-1|TRBJ2-3|NA|15|few
CASSGPYLRTDTQYF
TGTGCCAGCAGTGGGCCCTACCTTCGCACAGATACGCAGTATTTT
>TRBV28|TRBJ1-5|TRBD1|15|NA
CASSPITGGNQPQHF
TGTGCCAGCAGCCCTATTACAGGGGGCAATCAGCCCCAGCATTTT
>TRBV6-5|TRBJ2-1|NA|16|NA
CARREDGQNSYNEQFF
TGTGCCAGGAGGGAGGACGGACAGAACTCCTACAATGAGCAGTTCTTC
>TRBV6-4|TRBJ2-6|TRBD2|18|NA
CASSDVAGIFPGANVLTF
TGTGCCAGCAGTGACGTAGCGGGGATTTTCCCTGGGGCCAACGTCCTGACTTTC
>TRBV10-3|TRBJ2-3|TRBD2|16|NA
CAIRAGGGLVTDTQYF
TGTGCCATCAGAGCGGGAGGGGGTCTGGTCACAGATACGCAGTATTTT
>TRBV28|TRBJ2-1|TRBD1|15|many
CASTVRGGTYNEQFF
TGTGCCAGCACTGTCAGAGGGGGCACCTACAATGAGCAGTTCTTC
>TRBV5-1|TRBJ1-6|NA|15|few
CASSLAGGVNSPLHF
TGCGCCAGCAGCTTGGCCGGGGGAGTTAATTCACCCCTCCACTTT
>TRBV2|TRBJ2-2|TRBD1|15|NA
CASNPTGVDTGELFF
TGTGCCAGCAATCCGACAGGGGTGGACACCGGGGAGCTGTTTTTT
>TRBV2|TRBJ2-3|TRBD2|17|NA
CASSGPGTSGRTDTQYF
TGTGCCAGCAGTGGCCCCGGGACTAGCGGGAGGACAGATACGCAGTATTTT
>TRBV5-1|TRBJ2-7|TRBD1|14|NA
CASSSAGGLDEQYF
TGCGCCAGCAGCTCTGCAGGGGGCTTGGACGAGCAGTACTTC
>TRBV7-9|TRBJ2-5|TRBD1|15|few
CASSPRDSSQETQYF
TGTGCCAGCAGCCCCCGGGACAGCTCTCAAGAGACCCAGTACTTC
>TRBV10-3|TRBJ2-2|NA|16|NA
CAISDSRAANTGELFF
TGTGCCATCAGTGATAGTCGGGCTGCGAACACCGGGGAGCTGTTTTTT
>TRBV15|TRBJ2-5|TRBD2|18|few
CATSKSLAGGSRQETQYF
TGTGCCACCAGCAAATCCCTAGCGGGAGGGAGTCGGCAAGAGACCCAGTACTTC
>TRBV20-1|TRBJ2-1|NA|12|NA
CSRGGSYSEQFF
TGCAGTAGGGGGGGCTCCTACAGTGAGCAGTTCTTC
>TRBV29-1|TRBJ2-1|TRBD2|16|few
CSVEPSGGTSYNEQFF
TGCAGCGTTGAGCCTAGCGGGGGGACCTCCTACAATGAGCAGTTCTTC
>TRBV10-3|TRBJ2-7|TRBD2|16|many
CAISELGGGLSYEQYF
TGTGCCATCAGTGAGCTCGGGGGGGGATTATCCTACGAGCAGTACTTC
>TRBV7-6|TRBJ2-5|NA|13|NA
CASSPPGSEEQYF
TGTGCCAGCAGCCCACCGGGCAGTGAGGAGCAGTACTTC
>TRBV7-9|TRBJ1-2|NA|16|NA
CASSVEVGGAGYGYTF
TGTGCCAGCAGCGTAGAAGTGGGGGGCGCCGGCTATGGCTACACCTTC
>TRBV28|TRBJ2-3|TRBD1|15|few
CASSSRDRGTDTQYF
TGTGCCAGCAGTTCCCGGGACAGGGGCACAGATACGCAGTATTTT